The 5 T cell receptor beta chains given below trace back to one sample, sequenced in a study of control samples from healthy donors and cancer patients. Sequencing was performed with immunoSEQ multiplex PCR; in TCRdb, only in-frame clones are kept and a portion is missing. The sample has more than 80,000 clones; 80% to 95% are singletons. Material: blood. Source of these receptors: a man aged 18-30 years in good health.

This rearrangement joins TRBV4-1 to TRBJ2-3; 7 nucleotides align to TRBD1. This CDR3 contains 17 residues. Germline-derived CDR1 and CDR2 are MGHRA and YSYEKL. J lost 2 bases, V lost 3 bases, and 11 bases had no gene match. CDR3 coding DNA: TGCGCCAGCAGCCACCGTGGTTTACAGGGGTACACAGATACGCAGTATTTT. Encoded protein: CASSHRGLQGYTDTQYF.

The count of this clone is one. This sequence joins TRBV29-1 and TRBJ1-2; D remains ambiguous. Germline V gene data show CDR1 as SQVTM and CDR2 as ANQGSEA. CDR3 length equals 12 residues. Trimming stripped 4 bases from V and 8 bases from J, with 14 bases between. CDR3 coding DNA: TGCAGCGTTGCGGACCACCTCTGGGGCTACACCTTC. Translating gives CSVADHLWGYTF.

V usage is TRBV3-1 (or the pseudogene TRBV3-2) and J usage is TRBJ1-5; TRBD1 matches at 8 bases. Germline CDR1 and CDR2: LGHDT and YNNKEL (reference sequence). J gave up 1 base and V 0 bases, and 5 bases lay outside the gene matches. CDR3 size: 17 residues. Here the CDR3 DNA reads TGTGCCAGCAGCCAAGAGGGAACAGGGGGGAGCAATCAGCCCCAGCATTTT. It yields the protein CASSQEGTGGSNQPQHF.

This chain links TRBV6-1 with TRBJ2-7, with D perhaps TRBD1 (5 bases). The CDR3 consists of 14 residues. Germline values: CDR1 MNHNS, CDR2 SASEGT. V was cut by 2 bases and J by 3 bases, with 11 bases left in between. This CDR3 is CASSEHQGVYEQYF. The DNA of the CDR3 is TGTGCCAGCAGTGAACACCAGGGCGTCTACGAGCAGTACTTC.

V and J are TRBV10-2 and TRBJ2-5, with 13 bases matching TRBD2. The CDR3 length is 14 residues. V dropped 5 bases and J dropped 4; count of bases not matched to a gene: 1. Germline CDR1 WSHSY, CDR2 SAAADI. The CDR3 DNA follows: TGCGCCAGCAGTTGGACTAGCGGGGGAGAGACCCAGTACTTC. Protein sequence: CASSWTSGGETQYF.